This T cell receptor (beta chain) derives from a study of graft-versus-host responses after intestinal transplantation. Study as a whole: Induction using anti-thymocyte globulin, followed by tacrolimus and steroids for two to three years, was given to all recipients.

Assay: immunoSEQ multiplex PCR; the TCRdb copy retains only in-frame clones and omits some. The sample has fewer than 110,000 clones, over 85% seen once; the top ten hold approximately 1.2%. With regard to this clone: Its specificity is not known.

The length of the CDR3 is 12 residues. Germline assignment: CDR1 SQVTM and CDR2 ANQGSEA. V was clipped by 8 bases and J by 3 bases, with 13 bases between them. Study-wide points: Peak circulating GvH clone levels tracked with early post-transplant HvG declines.

The receptor was isolated from a human donor who received an intestinal transplant. The genes are TRBV29-1 and TRBJ1-2, with D unresolved. The sample in question was unstimulated CD8+ T cells sorted from spleen or lymph node cells, obtained before intestinal transplant. CDR3 protein: CSIYRQDYGYTF. CDR3 DNA: TGCAGCATCTACCGACAAGACTATGGCTACACCTTC.